This passage covers 31 T cell receptor beta chains from one sample sequenced in a study of T cells in Graves' hyperthyroidism and ophthalmopathy. Researchers amplified the TCR beta CDR3 regions from RNA transcripts. A set of HTBI primers served as the primers for a first-round RT-PCR of the TCR CDR3. TCRdb called the multiplex PCR reads again in MiXCR, with one record for every CDR3 protein. The sample comprises some 620,000 distinct CDR3 sequences, roughly 16% of which are singletons, and approximately 3.8% rests with the top ten. Material for sequencing was blood. These receptors were obtained from a young woman with Graves' hyperthyroidism.

This clonotype was picked up many times. The chain uses TRBV2 and TRBJ2-4; the match to TRBD2 covers 7 bases. Germline CDR1 SNHLY, CDR2 FYNNEI. This CDR3 is built from 13 residues. V trimming: 8 bases; J trimming: 10 bases; junction bases outside the gene matches: 11. CDR3 in amino acids: CASETGTTSIQYF. The CDR3 DNA follows: TGTGCCAGCGAGACCGGGACTACTAGTATTCAGTACTTC.

Many counts were recorded for this clonotype. The chain is built from TRBV2 and TRBJ2-7, with TRBD1 matching 8 bases. Unmatched junction bases numbered 3, after V lost 5 bases and J lost 6 bases. Germline lookup yields CDR1 SNHLY and CDR2 FYNNEI. This CDR3 spans 12 amino acids. CDR3 coding DNA: TGTGCCAGCAGTCAAGACAGGGGCGAGCAGTACTTC. This translates into CASSQDRGEQYF. Complete variable domain (other parts from reference TRBV2 and TRBJ2-7): EPEVTQTPSHQVTQMGQEVILRCVPISNHLYFYWYRQILGQKVEFLVSFYNNEISEKSEIFDDQFSVERPDGSNFTLKIRSTKLEDSAMYFCASSQDRGEQYFGPGTRLTVT.

V gene TRBV18 combines with J gene TRBJ2-1; D is perhaps TRBD2 (5 bases). CDR1 KGHSH and CDR2 LQKENI come from the germline V gene. V lost 3 bases, J lost 4 bases, and 22 bases lay in between. This CDR3 is built from 18 residues. The CDR3 loop reads CASSPSKRFREHYNEQFF. The CDR3 nucleotides are TGTGCCAGCTCACCCTCGAAAAGGTTCCGGGAACATTACAATGAGCAGTTCTTC.

This clonotype was detected many times. The J gene is TRBJ2-7, the V gene TRBV7-9; unclear D gene. The V gene's germline CDR1 is SEHNR and CDR2 FQNEAQ (reference sequence). The CDR3 consists of 10 residues. The V and J ends lost 2 bases and 5 bases respectively, with 1 base between them. The CDR3 DNA sequence: TGTGCCAGCAGCTTACACGAGCAGTACTTC. This sequence encodes CASSLHEQYF.

On this clonotype: A much more abundant neighbour one base away suggests this may be a read error. The chain carries TRBV2 and TRBJ2-1; possibly TRBD1 or TRBD2 for D (5 bases each). TRBJ2-7 matches the DNA end more closely, so the J call is doubtful. This CDR3 contains 14 residues. From germline, CDR1 is SNHLY and CDR2 FYNNEI. The CDR3 here is CASMWGSAYNEQYF. DNA of the CDR3: TGTGCCAGCATGTGGGGGTCCGCCTACAATGAGCAGTACTTC.

This clonotype appeared many times. The V gene is TRBV28, the J gene TRBJ2-7, with D perhaps TRBD1 (5 bases). This CDR3 spans 14 amino acids. In germline, CDR1 is MDHEN, CDR2 SYDVKM. V lost 3 bases and J lost 3, with 12 bases in between. CDR3 sequence: CASSLVQAHYEQYF. CDR3 DNA sequence: TGTGCCAGCAGTTTGGTACAGGCCCACTACGAGCAGTACTTC.

About this clonotype itself: The germline gene is not matched at one end of the junction; a read error may be the cause. The chain employs TRBV7-9 and TRBJ2-5; 10 nucleotides align to TRBD2. The germline V gene encodes CDR1 SEHNR and CDR2 FQNEAQ (reference sequence). The CDR3 covers 16 residues. Here the CDR3 reads CASSPRLAGFQETQDF. The DNA for the CDR3 is TGTGCCAGCAGCCCGAGACTAGCGGGCTTCCAAGAGACCCAGGACTTC.

The table lists this clonotype with many counts. The gene calls are TRBV6-2 or TRBV6-3 and TRBJ2-1, with a weak D call TRBD2 (6 bases). The CDR3 sequence is 17 residues long. Germline CDR1 reads MNHEY; CDR2 reads SVGEGT. V was trimmed by 6 bases and J by 0 bases, leaving 18 bases between them. The CDR3 nucleotides read TGTGCCAGCAGGGCATCACCCGGGACTCGCTCCTACAATGAGCAGTTCTTC. It specifies CASRASPGTRSYNEQFF.

This clonotype occurred a few times. This rearrangement joins TRBV4-1 to TRBJ1-5; D is unclear. Germline V CDR1 and CDR2: MGHRA, YSYEKL. The V gene lost 2 bases and the J gene lost 3 bases, with 14 bases spanning the gap. CDR3 size: 16 residues. The CDR3, as DNA: TGCGCCAGCAGCCAACAATACAAGGACTCCAATCAGCCCCAGCATTTT. This encodes CASSQQYKDSNQPQHF.

The V call is TRBV5-1, the J call TRBJ2-1, with D possibly being TRBD1 or TRBD2 (5 bases each). The length of the CDR3 is 13 residues. Germline V gene sequence: CDR1 SGHRS, CDR2 YFSETQ. V was cut by 2 bases and J by 9 bases, with 12 bases left in between. CDR3 region: CASSFQGGGEQFF. Written as DNA, the CDR3 is TGCGCCAGCAGCTTTCAGGGTGGGGGTGAGCAGTTCTTC.

This clonotype was picked up many times. The rearrangement links TRBV3-1 to TRBJ1-1; D perhaps matches TRBD1 (6 bases). The germline V gene has CDR1 LGHDT and CDR2 YNNKEL (reference sequence). V was clipped by 5 bases and J by 3 bases, with 10 bases between them. The CDR3 loop spans 13 amino acids. The CDR3 DNA sequence: TGTGCCAGCAGCAGGACAGCTTACACTGAAGCTTTCTTT. This gives the protein CASSRTAYTEAFF.

This clonotype showed up many times. The chain carries TRBV2 and TRBJ1-6, with D unclear. CDR3 length: 16 amino acids. Trimming pared 6 bases from V and 0 bases from J, leaving 12 bases between. CDR1 and CDR2 (germline): SNHLY, FYNNEI. CDR3 residues: CASRLTVSSYNSPLHF. The DNA for the CDR3 is TGTGCCAGCAGGCTGACGGTTAGCTCCTATAATTCACCCCTCCACTTT.

This clonotype was seen at least ten times. V is TRBV5-1 and J is TRBJ2-3; D remains ambiguous. V gave up 2 bases and J gave up 0 bases, with 10 bases separating them. The CDR3 is 15 amino acids. CDR1 and CDR2 from the germline V gene are SGHRS and YFSETQ. The CDR3 is CASSFYGLSTDTQYF. The CDR3, as DNA: TGCGCCAGCAGCTTTTACGGATTAAGCACAGATACGCAGTATTTT.

The chain couples TRBV11-2 to TRBJ1-4, with D unclear. V shed 8 bases and J shed 8 bases, with 9 bases lying between them. Germline lookup yields CDR1 SGHAT and CDR2 FQNNGV. This CDR3 is 11 amino acids long. CDR3 loop: CASRGSEKLFF. CDR3 nucleotides: TGTGCCAGCCGAGGCTCAGAAAAACTGTTTTTT.

This clonotype was counted a few times. The rearrangement links TRBV29-1 to TRBJ1-2, with D maybe TRBD1 (5 bases). With 3 bases removed from V and 5 bases from J, the gap between germline ends came to 28 bases. Germline CDR1 SQVTM, CDR2 ANQGSEA. The CDR3 has 18 amino acids. The CDR3 sequence: CSVDPGSGSGTDPYGYTF. The CDR3 bases are TGCAGCGTTGATCCCGGATCGGGGTCCGGGACGGACCCTTATGGCTACACCTTC.

This clonotype was detected ten times or more. J is TRBJ1-5 and V is TRBV6-1, with D hard to call. The CDR3 has 14 residues. Germline CDR1 is MNHNS and CDR2 is SASEGT. V was pared by 5 bases and J by 0 bases, with 8 bases between. CDR3 loop: CASSYTDSNQPQHF. The CDR3 DNA follows: TGTGCCAGCAGTTACACGGATAGCAATCAGCCCCAGCATTTT.

This clonotype was seen many times. The chain recombines TRBV11-2 with TRBJ1-2, with D perhaps TRBD1 (5 bases). CDR3 length: 14 residues. Germline V gene data show CDR1 as SGHAT and CDR2 as FQNNGV. V was shortened by 1 base and J by 4 bases, with 10 bases between the two germline ends. Here the CDR3 DNA reads TGTGCCAGCAGCTTAGTGGGGGGGACCTATGGCTACACCTTC. Its protein is CASSLVGGTYGYTF.

This clonotype has more than one count but fewer than ten. The rearrangement uses TRBV4-1 and TRBJ1-1, with D unresolved. Germline V CDR1 and CDR2: MGHRA, YSYEKL. The CDR3 has 12 amino acids. V lost 4 bases to trimming and J lost 10 bases, with 13 bases between them. The CDR3 is CASSPVLGVAFF. CDR3 coding DNA: TGCGCCAGCAGCCCCGTCCTGGGAGTAGCTTTCTTT.

This clonotype occurred many times. CDR3 in DNA: TGTGCCAGCAGCCCGACGTATAGCCTCACTGAAGCTTTCTTT. This encodes CASSPTYSLTEAFF. This chain joins TRBV11-3 and TRBJ1-1; no clear D gene. CDR1 SGHNT and CDR2 YENEEA come from the germline V gene. Trimming pared 5 bases from V and 4 bases from J, leaving 14 bases between. This CDR3 is 14 amino acids long.

The chain uses TRBV7-2 and TRBJ1-6; D remains ambiguous. The CDR3 sequence is 15 residues long. Germline V gives CDR1 SGHTA, CDR2 FQGNSA. V was clipped by 3 bases and J by 6 bases, with 12 bases between them. As DNA, the CDR3 is TGTGCCAGCAGCTTGATCCAGAGATTTAATTCACCCCTCCACTTT. Its translation: CASSLIQRFNSPLHF.

This clonotype showed up just a few times. The chain uses TRBV7-2 and TRBJ1-1; 7 nucleotides align to TRBD1. The CDR3 contains 15 residues. V lost 5 bases and J lost 3; bases outside the gene matches: 9. Germline V gene data show CDR1 as SGHTA and CDR2 as FQGNSA. Here the CDR3 DNA reads TGTGCCAGCAGCCGACTTACAGGGGTTGACACTGAAGCTTTCTTT. Amino acids: CASSRLTGVDTEAFF.

This clonotype was picked up many times. This chain uses TRBV5-1 with TRBJ2-1; 10 bases agree with TRBD2. The germline gives CDR1 SGHRS, CDR2 YFSETQ. The CDR3 is 21 amino acids. After removal of 0 bases from V and 4 bases from J, the junction contained 19 bases not matched to a gene. CDR3 region: CASSLDGPGPASGSAYNEQFF. Written as DNA, the CDR3 is TGCGCCAGCAGCTTGGATGGTCCTGGCCCCGCTAGCGGGAGTGCTTACAATGAGCAGTTCTTC.

This clonotype was counted ten times or more. The V and J genes are TRBV5-1 and TRBJ2-5; 9 nucleotides match TRBD2. Germline V gives CDR1 SGHRS, CDR2 YFSETQ. J lost 6 bases, V lost 6 bases, and 12 bases had no gene match. CDR3 length equals 15 residues. Here the CDR3 DNA reads TGCGCCAGCACACCCTTTAGCGGGAGTACGAAGACCCAGTACTTC. The encoded protein is CASTPFSGSTKTQYF. Filled out from reference TRBV5-1 and TRBJ2-5, the complete variable domain reads KAGVTQTPRYLIKTRGQQVTLSCSPISGHRSVSWYQQTPGQGLQFLFEYFSETQRNKGNFPGRFSGRQFSNSRSEMNVSTLELGDSALYLCASTPFSGSTKTQYFGPGTRLLVL.

This clonotype was picked up many times. The junction and the germline gene differ at one end; a read error may be behind it. V usage is TRBV11-1 and J usage is TRBJ2-1; 8 bases are shared with TRBD2. The CDR3 loop spans 15 amino acids. CDR1 is SGHAT, CDR2 FQDESV, per germline (reference sequence). Here the CDR3 DNA reads TGTACCAGCAGCTTGATGGCGGGAGGTGTCGATGAGCAGTTCTTC. Amino acids: CTSSLMAGGVDEQFF.

The genes are TRBV12-3 or TRBV12-4 and TRBJ1-1; D remains unclear. V lost 3 bases, J lost 11 bases, and 16 bases lay in between. The CDR3 totals 13 residues. CDR3: CASSFGSMVGAFF. The CDR3 DNA reads TGTGCCAGCAGTTTTGGGTCGATGGTAGGGGCTTTCTTT.

This clonotype was recorded many times. V and J are TRBV7-8 and TRBJ2-1; D uncertain. This CDR3 is built from 14 residues. Germline CDR1 and CDR2: SGHVS and FQNEAQ. Trimming took 2 bases from V and 7 from J, leaving 12 bases between them. The CDR3 nucleotides read TGTGCCAGCAGCTTAACTCTCCTAGGGAATGAGCAGTTCTTC. Amino acids: CASSLTLLGNEQFF.

This clonotype has just a few counts. The V call is TRBV6-2 or TRBV6-3, the J call TRBJ1-5; no clear D. The CDR3 contains 15 residues. Trimming shortened V by 0 bases and J by 0 bases, and 6 bases separated the two germline ends. Germline V lookup: CDR1 MNHEY, CDR2 SVGEGT. CDR3: CASSYSSNSNQPQHF. The CDR3 DNA sequence: TGTGCCAGCAGTTACTCCTCAAATAGCAATCAGCCCCAGCATTTT.

At least ten counts were recorded for this clonotype. A much larger clone lies a single base off, so this may be a read error. The chain carries TRBV7-2 and TRBJ2-7; a weak D match, TRBD1 (6 bases). The V gene's germline CDR1 is SGHTA and CDR2 FQGNSA. CDR3 length: 13 amino acids. The ends were cut back, 5 bases at V and 3 bases at J, with 11 bases in the middle. The CDR3 DNA reads as TGTGCCAGCAGCCCCGGACAGTTCTACGAGCAGTACTTC. The encoded protein is CASSPGQFYEQYF.

This clonotype appeared many times. The V gene is TRBV28, the J gene TRBJ2-3, with 8 bases identical to TRBD2. V trimming: 6 bases; J trimming: 1 base; junction bases outside the gene matches: 6. This CDR3 is built from 15 residues. Per germline, CDR1 MDHEN and CDR2 SYDVKM. This CDR3 reads CASRWRTSRTDTQYF. CDR3 DNA sequence: TGTGCCAGCAGGTGGAGGACTAGCCGCACAGATACGCAGTATTTT.

The chain employs TRBV6-1 and TRBJ2-1; 7 bases fit TRBD2. With V trimmed by 5 bases and J by 9 bases, 13 bases remained unmatched. CDR1 and CDR2 (germline): MNHNS, SASEGT. This CDR3 contains 15 residues. Here the CDR3 DNA reads TGTGCCAGCAGTTTATGGCGGGAGCTAGCCGGTGAGCAGTTCTTC. It translates to CASSLWRELAGEQFF.

The CDR3 coding sequence is TGTGCCAGCACCCTTAGGGGAAACACCGGGGAGCTGTTTTTT. It yields the protein CASTLRGNTGELFF. The chain is built from TRBV9 and TRBJ2-2; perhaps TRBD1 as D (5 bases). Germline-derived CDR1 and CDR2 are SGDLS and YYNGEE. The CDR3 extends over 14 amino acids. Trimming stripped 6 bases from V and 2 bases from J, with 11 bases between.